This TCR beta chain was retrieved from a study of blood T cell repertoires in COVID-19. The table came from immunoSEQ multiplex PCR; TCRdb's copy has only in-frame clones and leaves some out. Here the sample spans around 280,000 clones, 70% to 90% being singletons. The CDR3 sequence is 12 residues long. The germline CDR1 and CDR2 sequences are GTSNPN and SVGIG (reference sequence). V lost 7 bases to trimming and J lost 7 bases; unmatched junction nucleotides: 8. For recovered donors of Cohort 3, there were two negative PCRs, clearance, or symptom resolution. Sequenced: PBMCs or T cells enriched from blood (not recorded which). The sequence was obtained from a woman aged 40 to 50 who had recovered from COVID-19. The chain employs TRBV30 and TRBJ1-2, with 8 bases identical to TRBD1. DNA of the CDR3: TGTGCCTCCTACAGGGGGATGGGTGGCTACACCTTC. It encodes CASYRGMGGYTF.